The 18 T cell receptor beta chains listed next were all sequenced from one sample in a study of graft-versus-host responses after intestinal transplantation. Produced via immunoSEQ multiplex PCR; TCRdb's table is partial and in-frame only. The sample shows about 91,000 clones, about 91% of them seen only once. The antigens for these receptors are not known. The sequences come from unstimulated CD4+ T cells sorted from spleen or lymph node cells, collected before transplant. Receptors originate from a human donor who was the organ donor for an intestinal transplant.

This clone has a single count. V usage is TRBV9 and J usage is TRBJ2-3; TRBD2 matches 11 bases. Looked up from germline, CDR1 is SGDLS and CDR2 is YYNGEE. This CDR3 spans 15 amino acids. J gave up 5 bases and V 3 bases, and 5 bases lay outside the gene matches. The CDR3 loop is CASSGTSGSKDTQYF. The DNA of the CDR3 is TGTGCCAGCAGCGGAACTAGCGGGAGTAAAGATACGCAGTATTTT.

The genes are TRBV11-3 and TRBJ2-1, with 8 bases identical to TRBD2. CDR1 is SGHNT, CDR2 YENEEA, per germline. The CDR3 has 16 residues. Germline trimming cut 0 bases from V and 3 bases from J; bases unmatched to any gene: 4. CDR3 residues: CASSLEGRGGYNEQFF. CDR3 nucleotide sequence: TGTGCCAGCAGCTTAGAGGGCCGGGGGGGCTACAATGAGCAGTTCTTC. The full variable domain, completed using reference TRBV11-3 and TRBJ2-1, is EAGVVQSPRYKIIEKKQPVAFWCNPISGHNTLYWYLQNLGQGPELLIRYENEEAVDDSQLPKDRFSAERLKGVDSTLKIQPAELGDSAVYLCASSLEGRGGYNEQFFGPGTRLTVL.

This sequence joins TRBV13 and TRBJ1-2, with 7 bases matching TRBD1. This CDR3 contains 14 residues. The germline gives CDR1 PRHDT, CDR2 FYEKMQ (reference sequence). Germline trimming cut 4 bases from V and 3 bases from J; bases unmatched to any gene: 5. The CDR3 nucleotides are TGTGCCAGCAGCTACCGGACAGGTGACTATGGCTACACCTTC. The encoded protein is CASSYRTGDYGYTF.

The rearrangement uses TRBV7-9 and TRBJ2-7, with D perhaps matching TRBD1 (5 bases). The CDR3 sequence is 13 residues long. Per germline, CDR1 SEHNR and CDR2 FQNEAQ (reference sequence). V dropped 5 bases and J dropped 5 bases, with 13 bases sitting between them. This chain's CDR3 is CASSSSGFDEQYF. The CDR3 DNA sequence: TGTGCCAGCAGCAGTTCAGGGTTTGACGAGCAGTACTTC.

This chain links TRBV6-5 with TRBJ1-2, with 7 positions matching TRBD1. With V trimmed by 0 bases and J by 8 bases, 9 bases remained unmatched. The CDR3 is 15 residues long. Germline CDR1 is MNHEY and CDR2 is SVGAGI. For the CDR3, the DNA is TGTGCCAGCAGTTACTCGATGACAGGGTTGGTAGGCTACACCTTC. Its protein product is CASSYSMTGLVGYTF.

The DNA for the CDR3 is TGTGCCAGCAGCCCACAGGGGATCGCTGCTTTCTTT. The encoded protein is CASSPQGIAAFF. The chain has TRBV2 and TRBJ1-1; 7 bases match TRBD1. The CDR3 runs to 12 residues. Germline V gene sequence: CDR1 SNHLY, CDR2 FYNNEI. V lost 6 bases to trimming and J lost 11 bases; unmatched junction nucleotides: 9. Full variable domain (missing parts from reference TRBV2 and TRBJ1-1): EPEVTQTPSHQVTQMGQEVILRCVPISNHLYFYWYRQILGQKVEFLVSFYNNEISEKSEIFDDQFSVERPDGSNFTLKIRSTKLEDSAMYFCASSPQGIAAFFGQGTRLTVV.

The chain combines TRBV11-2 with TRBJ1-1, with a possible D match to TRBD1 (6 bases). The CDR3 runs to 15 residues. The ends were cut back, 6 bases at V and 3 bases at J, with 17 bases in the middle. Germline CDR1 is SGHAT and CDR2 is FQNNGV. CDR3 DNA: TGTGCCAGCAGAGTAGCCTACACAGGGTACACTGAAGCTTTCTTT. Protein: CASRVAYTGYTEAFF.

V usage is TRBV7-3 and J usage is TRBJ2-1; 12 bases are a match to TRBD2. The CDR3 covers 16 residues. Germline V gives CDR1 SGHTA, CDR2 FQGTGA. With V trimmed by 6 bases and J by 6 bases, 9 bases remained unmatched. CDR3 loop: CASSRQTSGGLNEQFF. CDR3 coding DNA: TGTGCCAGCAGTCGGCAGACTAGCGGGGGTCTCAATGAGCAGTTCTTC.

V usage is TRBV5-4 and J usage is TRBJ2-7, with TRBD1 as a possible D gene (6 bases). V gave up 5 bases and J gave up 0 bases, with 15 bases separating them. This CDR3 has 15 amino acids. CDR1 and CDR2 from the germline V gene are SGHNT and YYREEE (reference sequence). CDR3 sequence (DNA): TGTGCCAGCAGAGACCGGGACAAACTCTCCTACGAGCAGTACTTC. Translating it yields CASRDRDKLSYEQYF.

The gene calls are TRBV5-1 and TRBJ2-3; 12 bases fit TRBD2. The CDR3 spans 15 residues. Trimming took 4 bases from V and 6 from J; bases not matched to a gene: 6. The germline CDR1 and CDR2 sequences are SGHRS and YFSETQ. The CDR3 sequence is CASSRLAGESDTQYF. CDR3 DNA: TGCGCCAGCAGCCGACTAGCGGGGGAGTCGGATACGCAGTATTTT.

Here the CDR3 reads CASKNLAGVNNEQFF. The CDR3 bases are TGTGCCAGCAAAAATCTAGCGGGGGTGAACAATGAGCAGTTCTTC. This chain joins TRBV6-1 and TRBJ2-1; TRBD2 matches at 10 bases. The CDR3 has 15 residues. The V gene's germline CDR1 is MNHNS and CDR2 SASEGT. The V gene end was trimmed by 7 bases and the J gene end by 5 bases; junction bases not matched to a gene: 8.

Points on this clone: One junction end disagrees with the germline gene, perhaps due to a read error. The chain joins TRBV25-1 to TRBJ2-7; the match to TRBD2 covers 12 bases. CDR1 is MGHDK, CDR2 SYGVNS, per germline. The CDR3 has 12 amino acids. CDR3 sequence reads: CASPPQVLAGGF. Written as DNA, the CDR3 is TGTGCCAGCCCCCCCCAGGTACTAGCGGGGGGCTTC.

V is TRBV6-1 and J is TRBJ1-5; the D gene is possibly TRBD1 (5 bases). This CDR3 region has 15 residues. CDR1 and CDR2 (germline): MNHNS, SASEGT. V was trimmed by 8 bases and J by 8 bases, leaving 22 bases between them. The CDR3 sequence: CASWDYIREGEPQHF. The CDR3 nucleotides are TGTGCCAGCTGGGATTACATCAGGGAGGGCGAGCCCCAGCATTTT.

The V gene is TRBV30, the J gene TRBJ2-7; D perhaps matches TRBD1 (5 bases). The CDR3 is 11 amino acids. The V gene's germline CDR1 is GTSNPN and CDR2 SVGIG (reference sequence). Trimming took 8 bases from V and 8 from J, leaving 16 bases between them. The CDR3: CATFHRSQQYF. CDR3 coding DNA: TGTGCCACCTTTCACAGGTCCCAGCAGTACTTC.

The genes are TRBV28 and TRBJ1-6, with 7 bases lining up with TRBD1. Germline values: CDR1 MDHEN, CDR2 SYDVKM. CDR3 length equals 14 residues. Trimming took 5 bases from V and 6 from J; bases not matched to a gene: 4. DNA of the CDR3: TGTGCCAGCAGTACCGGACAGGTTAATTCACCCCTCCACTTT. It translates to CASSTGQVNSPLHF. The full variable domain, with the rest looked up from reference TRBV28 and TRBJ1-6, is DVKVTQSSRYLVKRTGEKVFLECVQDMDHENMFWYRQDPGLGLRLIYFSYDVKMKEKGDIPEGYSVSREKKERFSLILESASTNQTSMYLCASSTGQVNSPLHFGNGTRLTVT.

CDR3: CASTKWVRGANVLTF. Written as DNA, the CDR3 is TGTGCCAGCACCAAATGGGTGAGGGGGGCCAACGTCCTGACTTTC. This chain links TRBV6-5 with TRBJ2-6; D unclear. V was clipped by 7 bases and J by 4 bases, with 14 bases between them. The CDR3 runs to 15 residues. Germline-derived CDR1 and CDR2 are MNHEY and SVGAGI.

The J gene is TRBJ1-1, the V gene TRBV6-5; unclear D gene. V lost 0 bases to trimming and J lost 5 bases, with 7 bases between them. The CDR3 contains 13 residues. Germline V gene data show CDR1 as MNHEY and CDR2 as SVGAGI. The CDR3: CASSYSPETEAFF. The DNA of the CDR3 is TGTGCCAGCAGTTACTCGCCAGAAACTGAAGCTTTCTTT.

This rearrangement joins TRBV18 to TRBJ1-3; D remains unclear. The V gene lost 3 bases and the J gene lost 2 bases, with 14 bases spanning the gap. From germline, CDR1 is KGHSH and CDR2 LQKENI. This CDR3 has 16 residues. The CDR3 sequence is CASSPGAGSAGNTIYF. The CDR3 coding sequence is TGTGCCAGCTCACCGGGCGCGGGATCGGCTGGAAACACCATATATTTT.